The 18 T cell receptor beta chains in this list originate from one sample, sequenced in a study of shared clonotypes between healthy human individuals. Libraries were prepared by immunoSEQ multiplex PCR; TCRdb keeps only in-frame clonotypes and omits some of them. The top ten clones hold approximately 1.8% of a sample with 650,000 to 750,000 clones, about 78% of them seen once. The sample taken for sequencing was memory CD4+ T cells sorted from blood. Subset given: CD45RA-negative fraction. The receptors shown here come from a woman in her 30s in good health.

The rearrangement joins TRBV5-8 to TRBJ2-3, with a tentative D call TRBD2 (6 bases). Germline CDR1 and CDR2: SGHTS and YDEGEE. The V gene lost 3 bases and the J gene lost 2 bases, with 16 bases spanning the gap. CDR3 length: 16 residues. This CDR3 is CASSWGLSGYTDTQYF. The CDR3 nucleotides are TGTGCCAGCAGCTGGGGCCTTAGCGGATACACAGATACGCAGTATTTT.

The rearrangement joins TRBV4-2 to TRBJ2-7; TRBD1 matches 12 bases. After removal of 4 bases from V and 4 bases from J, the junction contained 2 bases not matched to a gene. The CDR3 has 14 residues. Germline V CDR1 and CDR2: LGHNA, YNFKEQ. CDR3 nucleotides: TGTGCCAGCAGCCGGGACAGGGGGCTTTACGAGCAGTACTTC. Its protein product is CASSRDRGLYEQYF.

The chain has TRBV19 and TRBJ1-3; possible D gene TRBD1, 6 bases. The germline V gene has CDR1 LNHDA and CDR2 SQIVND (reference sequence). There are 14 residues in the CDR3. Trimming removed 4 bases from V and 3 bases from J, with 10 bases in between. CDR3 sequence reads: CASSTGQLGNTIYF. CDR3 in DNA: TGTGCCAGTAGTACCGGACAGCTTGGAAACACCATATATTTT.

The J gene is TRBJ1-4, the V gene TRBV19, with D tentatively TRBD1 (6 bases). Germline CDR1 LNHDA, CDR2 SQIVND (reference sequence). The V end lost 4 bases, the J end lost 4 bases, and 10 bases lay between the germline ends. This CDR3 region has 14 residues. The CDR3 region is CASSKGRGNEKLFF. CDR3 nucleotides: TGTGCCAGTAGTAAGGGCAGGGGTAATGAAAAACTGTTTTTT.

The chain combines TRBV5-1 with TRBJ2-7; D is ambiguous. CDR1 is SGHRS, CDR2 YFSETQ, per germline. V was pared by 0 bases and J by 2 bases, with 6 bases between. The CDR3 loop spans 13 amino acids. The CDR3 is CASSLGSTYEQYF. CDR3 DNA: TGCGCCAGCAGCTTGGGCTCGACCTACGAGCAGTACTTC.

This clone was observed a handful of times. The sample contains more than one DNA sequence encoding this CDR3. Here the CDR3 DNA reads TGCGCCAGCAGCCTTGCTAGCGGGTCCTACAATGAGCAGTTCTTC. Translation: CASSLASGSYNEQFF. The chain carries TRBV5-1 and TRBJ2-1; TRBD2 matches at 8 bases. V was clipped by 4 bases and J by 1 base; unmatched bases: 4. Germline V gives CDR1 SGHRS, CDR2 YFSETQ. The CDR3 has 15 residues.

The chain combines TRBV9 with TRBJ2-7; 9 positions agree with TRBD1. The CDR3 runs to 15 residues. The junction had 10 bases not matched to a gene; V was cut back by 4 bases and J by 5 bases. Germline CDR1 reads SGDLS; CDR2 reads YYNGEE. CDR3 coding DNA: TGTGCCAGCAGCTCAAACCCAGGGACAGGGCACGAGCAGTACTTC. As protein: CASSSNPGTGHEQYF. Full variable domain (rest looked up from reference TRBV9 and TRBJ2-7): DSGVTQTPKHLITATGQRVTLRCSPRSGDLSVYWYQQSLDQGLQFLIQYYNGEERAKGNILERFSAQQFPDLHSELNLSSLELGDSALYFCASSSNPGTGHEQYFGPGTRLTVT.

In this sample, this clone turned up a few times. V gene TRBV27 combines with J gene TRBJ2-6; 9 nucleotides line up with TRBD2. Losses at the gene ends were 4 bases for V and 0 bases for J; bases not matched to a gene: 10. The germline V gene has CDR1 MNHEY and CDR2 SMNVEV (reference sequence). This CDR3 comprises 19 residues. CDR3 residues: CASSSYLAGESSGANVLTF. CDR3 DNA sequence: TGTGCCAGCAGTTCGTACTTAGCGGGAGAAAGCTCTGGGGCCAACGTCCTGACTTTC.

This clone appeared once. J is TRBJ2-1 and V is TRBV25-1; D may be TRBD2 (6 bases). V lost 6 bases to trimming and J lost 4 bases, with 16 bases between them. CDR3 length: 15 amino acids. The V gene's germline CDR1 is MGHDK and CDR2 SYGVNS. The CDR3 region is CASRRTGRPYNEQFF. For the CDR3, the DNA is TGTGCCAGCAGAAGGACCGGGAGACCATACAATGAGCAGTTCTTC.

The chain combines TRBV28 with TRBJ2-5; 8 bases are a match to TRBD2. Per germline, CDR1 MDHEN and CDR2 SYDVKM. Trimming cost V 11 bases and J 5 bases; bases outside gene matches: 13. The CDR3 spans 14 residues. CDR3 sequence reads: CAAAPGGSGETQYF. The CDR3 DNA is TGTGCCGCAGCCCCGGGGGGGAGCGGGGAGACCCAGTACTTC.

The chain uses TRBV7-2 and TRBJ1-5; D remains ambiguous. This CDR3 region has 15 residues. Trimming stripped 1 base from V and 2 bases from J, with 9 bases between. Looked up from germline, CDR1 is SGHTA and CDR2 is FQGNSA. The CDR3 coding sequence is TGTGCCAGCAGCTTAGGAGGAATTGGCAATCAGCCCCAGCATTTT. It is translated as CASSLGGIGNQPQHF.

The CDR3 sequence: CASSSPGRSFWEQYF. For the CDR3, the DNA is TGTGCCAGCAGTTCCCCGGGAAGGTCCTTTTGGGAGCAGTACTTC. The chain has TRBV28 and TRBJ2-7, with a tentative D call TRBD2 (5 bases). Trimming left V 4 bases short and J 7 bases short, with 20 bases between. The CDR3 runs to 15 residues. Germline CDR1 is MDHEN and CDR2 is SYDVKM.

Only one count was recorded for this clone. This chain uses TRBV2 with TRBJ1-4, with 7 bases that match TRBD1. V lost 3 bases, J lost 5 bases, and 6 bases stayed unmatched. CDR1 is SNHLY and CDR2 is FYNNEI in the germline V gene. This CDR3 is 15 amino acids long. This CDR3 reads CASSEMTGLNEKLFF. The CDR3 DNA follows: TGTGCCAGCAGTGAGATGACAGGGTTAAATGAAAAACTGTTTTTT.

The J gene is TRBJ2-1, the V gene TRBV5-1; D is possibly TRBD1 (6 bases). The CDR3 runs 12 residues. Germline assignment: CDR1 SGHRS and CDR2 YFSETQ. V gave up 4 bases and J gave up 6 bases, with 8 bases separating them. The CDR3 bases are TGCGCCAGCAGCCTGACAGGCAATGAGCAGTTCTTC. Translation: CASSLTGNEQFF.

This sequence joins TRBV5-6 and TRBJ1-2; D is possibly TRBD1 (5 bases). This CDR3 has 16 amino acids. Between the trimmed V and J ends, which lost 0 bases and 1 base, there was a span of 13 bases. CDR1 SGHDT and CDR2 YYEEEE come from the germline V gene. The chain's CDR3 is CASSLAGTQLNYGYTF. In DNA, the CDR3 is TGTGCCAGCAGCTTGGCGGGGACGCAACTTAACTATGGCTACACCTTC.

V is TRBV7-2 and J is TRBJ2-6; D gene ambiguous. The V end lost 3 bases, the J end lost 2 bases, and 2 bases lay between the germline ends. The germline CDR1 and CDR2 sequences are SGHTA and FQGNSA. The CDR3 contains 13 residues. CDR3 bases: TGTGCCAGCAGCTTCCCTGGGGCCAACGTCCTGACTTTC. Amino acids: CASSFPGANVLTF.

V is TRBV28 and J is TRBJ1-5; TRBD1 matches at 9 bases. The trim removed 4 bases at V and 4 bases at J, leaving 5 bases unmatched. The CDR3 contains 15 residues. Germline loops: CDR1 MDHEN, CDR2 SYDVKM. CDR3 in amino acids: CASSSGQGVNQPQHF. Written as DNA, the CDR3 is TGTGCCAGCAGTTCGGGACAGGGAGTGAATCAGCCCCAGCATTTT.

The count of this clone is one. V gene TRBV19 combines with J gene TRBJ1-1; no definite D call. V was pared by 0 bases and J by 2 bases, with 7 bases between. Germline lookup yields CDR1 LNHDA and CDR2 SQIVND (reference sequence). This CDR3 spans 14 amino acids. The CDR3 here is CASSIDRVNTEAFF. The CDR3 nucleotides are TGTGCCAGTAGTATAGATCGAGTCAACACTGAAGCTTTCTTT.